Below are 32 T cell receptor beta chains sequenced from a single sample in a study of cytomegalovirus exposure and HLA in healthy donors. Use of 60 Vbeta and 13 Jbeta primers characterized the PCR. Clones were sequenced by immunoSEQ multiplex PCR, and TCRdb holds only the in-frame ones, with some missing. The sample holds approximately 80,000 clones, roughly 78% seen once. The sequencing input was PBMCs. These receptors originate from a male donor in good health and CMV-seropositive.

The rearrangement uses TRBV7-6 and TRBJ2-1; maybe TRBD1 (5 bases). CDR1 and CDR2 (germline): SGHVS, FNYEAQ. The CDR3 contains 13 residues. Trimming took off 5 bases at V and 8 bases at J, with 13 bases between the two ends. For the CDR3, the DNA is TGTGCCAGCAGCGGTAATTGGGGCGATGAGCAGTTCTTC. This codes for CASSGNWGDEQFF.

The chain employs TRBV27 and TRBJ2-7, with 8 bases fitting TRBD2. The junction had 12 bases not matched to a gene; V was cut back by 5 bases and J by 3 bases. The CDR3 runs 16 residues. CDR1 is MNHEY, CDR2 SMNVEV, per germline (reference sequence). The CDR3 DNA is TGTGCCAGCAGTCCCCGGAGCGGGAGAATCTTCTACGAGCAGTACTTC. Translation gives CASSPRSGRIFYEQYF.

The chain carries TRBV6-5 and TRBJ2-3, with D possibly matching TRBD2 (6 bases). Trimming shortened V by 6 bases and J by 5 bases, and 6 bases separated the two germline ends. CDR3 size: 11 residues. The germline gives CDR1 MNHEY, CDR2 SVGAGI. DNA of the CDR3: TGTGCCAGCAGGCGGGGAGATACGCAGTATTTT. Translated: CASRRGDTQYF.

J is TRBJ2-7 and V is TRBV18; 7 bases match TRBD2. V dropped 3 bases and J dropped 6; count of bases not matched to a gene: 5. The CDR3 length is 13 residues. Per the germline V gene, CDR1 is KGHSH and CDR2 is LQKENI. The CDR3 spells CASSPERGVEQYF. CDR3 in DNA: TGTGCCAGCTCACCGGAGCGGGGAGTCGAGCAGTACTTC.

This clone was found a few times. The chain is built from TRBV10-3 and TRBJ1-2, with 10 bases matching TRBD1. Germline assignment: CDR1 ENHRY and CDR2 SYGVKD. Trimming removed 11 bases from V and 8 bases from J; junction bases left unmatched: 11. This CDR3 region has 13 residues. The chain's CDR3 is CALRRGTGEGYTF. DNA of the CDR3: TGTGCCCTCCGACGCGGGACAGGGGAAGGCTACACCTTC.

This chain uses TRBV5-4 with TRBJ2-1; 7 bases match TRBD2. V lost 4 bases and J lost 4; bases outside the gene matches: 8. The V gene's germline CDR1 is SGHNT and CDR2 YYREEE (reference sequence). The CDR3 is 15 residues long. Here the CDR3 DNA reads TGTGCCAGCAGCACCCGGGACTACGTTTACAATGAGCAGTTCTTC. As protein: CASSTRDYVYNEQFF.

The genes are TRBV7-9 and TRBJ2-1; TRBD2 matches at 9 bases. Germline V lookup: CDR1 SEHNR, CDR2 FQNEAQ (reference sequence). With V trimmed by 5 bases and J by 0 bases, 5 bases remained unmatched. CDR3 size: 16 residues. The CDR3 loop is CASSGAGGSSYNEQFF. DNA for the CDR3: TGTGCCAGCAGCGGGGCGGGAGGGAGCTCCTACAATGAGCAGTTCTTC.

CDR3 loop: CASSLGRIAKNIQYF. CDR3 nucleotide sequence: TGTGCCAGCAGCTTGGGCAGGATTGCCAAAAACATTCAGTACTTC. J is TRBJ2-4 and V is TRBV5-8; D call uncertain. This CDR3 region has 15 residues. The V gene lost 0 bases and the J gene lost 1 base, with 8 bases spanning the gap. Germline loops: CDR1 SGHTS, CDR2 YDEGEE. The full variable domain, rest sourced from reference TRBV5-8 and TRBJ2-4, is EAGVTQSPTHLIKTRGQQATLRCSPISGHTSVYWYQQALGLGLQFLLWYDEGEERNRGNFPPRFSGRQFPNYSSELNVNALELEDSALYLCASSLGRIAKNIQYFGAGTRLSVL.

The chain recombines TRBV28 with TRBJ1-1, with TRBD1 matching 9 bases. V gave up 9 bases and J gave up 4 bases; unmatched junction bases: 12. The CDR3 is 15 residues long. Germline V lookup: CDR1 MDHEN, CDR2 SYDVKM. The CDR3, as DNA: TGTGCCAGTCTTTTGATCACAGGGGGCATCACTGAAGCTTTCTTT. As protein: CASLLITGGITEAFF.

Worth noting for this clone: A junction boundary mismatches the germline segment, possibly from a read error. The genes are TRBV7-6 and TRBJ2-7; 11 nucleotides align to TRBD2. This CDR3 is built from 14 residues. CDR1 and CDR2 from the germline V gene are SGHVS and FNYEAQ. The CDR3 DNA reads as TGTGCCAGCAGCATAGCGGGAGGGTCCCACGAGCAGTACTTC. Translation gives CASSIAGGSHEQYF.

The rearrangement links TRBV18 to TRBJ1-1; no definite D call. V shed 6 bases and J shed 1 base, with 15 bases lying between them. The CDR3 has 15 residues. CDR1 KGHSH and CDR2 LQKENI come from the germline V gene. The CDR3, as DNA: TGTGCCAGCTCCCTTAACTCGGTGCAGAACACTGAAGCTTTCTTT. The encoded protein is CASSLNSVQNTEAFF. Using reference TRBV18 and TRBJ1-1 for the parts outside the CDR3, the full variable domain is NAGVMQNPRHLVRRRGQEARLRCSPMKGHSHVYWYRQLPEEGLKFMVYLQKENIIDESGMPKERFSAEFPKEGPSILRIQQVVRGDSAAYFCASSLNSVQNTEAFFGQGTRLTVV.

This clone showed up just a few times. The rearrangement joins TRBV5-4 to TRBJ2-1; unclear D gene. The CDR3 contains 16 residues. V gave up 3 bases and J gave up 1 base, with 14 bases separating them. Per the germline V gene, CDR1 is SGHNT and CDR2 is YYREEE (reference sequence). The CDR3: CASSSGVTNSYNEQFF. Written as DNA, the CDR3 is TGTGCCAGCAGCTCAGGCGTGACGAATTCCTACAATGAGCAGTTCTTC. Using reference TRBV5-4 and TRBJ2-1 for the parts outside the CDR3, the full variable domain is ETGVTQSPTHLIKTRGQQVTLRCSSQSGHNTVSWYQQALGQGPQFIFQYYREEENGRGNFPPRFSGLQFPNYSSELNVNALELDDSALYLCASSSGVTNSYNEQFFGPGTRLTVL.

This clone occurred a few times. The rearrangement uses TRBV6-5 and TRBJ2-6; D is unresolved. The germline V gene encodes CDR1 MNHEY and CDR2 SVGAGI. V was trimmed by 10 bases and J by 2 bases, leaving 12 bases between them. The CDR3 is made up of 14 amino acids. The CDR3 DNA follows: TGTGCCACCCGATGGGCCCCTGGGGCCAACGTCCTGACTTTC. This sequence encodes CATRWAPGANVLTF.

This chain uses TRBV5-6 with TRBJ2-4; TRBD2 is a possible D gene (7 bases). The ends were cut back, 0 bases at V and 7 bases at J, with 11 bases in the middle. This CDR3 has 14 residues. CDR1 and CDR2 from the germline V gene are SGHDT and YYEEEE. CDR3 residues: CASSLVGGGNIQYF. DNA for the CDR3: TGTGCCAGCAGCTTGGTGGGGGGGGGCAACATTCAGTACTTC.

This clone appeared a few times. The gene calls are TRBV9 and TRBJ2-1, with 10 bases matching TRBD1. V dropped 4 bases and J dropped 3; count of bases not matched to a gene: 4. Per germline, CDR1 SGDLS and CDR2 YYNGEE. This CDR3 region has 15 residues. The CDR3 coding sequence is TGTGCCAGCAGCTCCCGGGACAGGGGCTACAATGAGCAGTTCTTC. This sequence encodes CASSSRDRGYNEQFF.

This clone was seen a handful of times. The gene calls are TRBV29-1 and TRBJ1-4; the match to TRBD1 covers 11 bases. Germline CDR1 SQVTM, CDR2 ANQGSEA. Trimming took 4 bases from V and 5 from J; bases not matched to a gene: 3. This CDR3 has 14 amino acids. CDR3 amino acids: CSVGWDRGNEKLFF. CDR3 DNA: TGCAGCGTTGGGTGGGACAGGGGGAATGAAAAACTGTTTTTT.

The chain employs TRBV5-4 and TRBJ1-1, with D possibly being TRBD1 (5 bases). The germline gives CDR1 SGHNT, CDR2 YYREEE (reference sequence). The CDR3 loop spans 16 amino acids. V dropped 5 bases and J dropped 4 bases, with 21 bases sitting between them. CDR3 sequence: CASSREGQGSSTEAFF. CDR3 in DNA: TGTGCCAGCAGTCGGGAGGGTCAGGGTTCGTCCACTGAAGCTTTCTTT. Together with reference TRBV5-4 and TRBJ1-1, the CDR3 gives the full variable domain: ETGVTQSPTHLIKTRGQQVTLRCSSQSGHNTVSWYQQALGQGPQFIFQYYREEENGRGNFPPRFSGLQFPNYSSELNVNALELDDSALYLCASSREGQGSSTEAFFGQGTRLTVV.

CDR3 coding DNA: TGTGCCAGCAGTCAGCAGGGAATTCGGACCGGGGAGCTGTTTTTT. Its protein is CASSQQGIRTGELFF. This chain links TRBV6-6 with TRBJ2-2, with a tentative D call TRBD1 (5 bases). The germline CDR1 and CDR2 sequences are MNHNY and SVGAGI (reference sequence). The length of the CDR3 is 15 residues. Trimming took 5 bases from V and 5 from J, leaving 15 bases between them.

V and J are TRBV9 and TRBJ2-7; D call uncertain. Trimming cost V 0 bases and J 6 bases, with 10 bases left between them. Germline V gene sequence: CDR1 SGDLS, CDR2 YYNGEE. The CDR3 totals 13 residues. This CDR3 reads CASSVGALGEQYF. CDR3 coding DNA: TGTGCCAGCAGCGTAGGGGCATTGGGCGAGCAGTACTTC.

The rearrangement links TRBV6-5 to TRBJ2-7; TRBD1 agrees at 9 bases. With 6 bases clipped from V and 4 bases from J, the junction kept 7 bases outside the gene matches. CDR3 length: 14 residues. Germline V lookup: CDR1 MNHEY, CDR2 SVGAGI. CDR3 sequence reads: CASRQGATGYEQYF. The CDR3 region has the DNA TGTGCCAGCAGACAGGGGGCGACGGGGTACGAGCAGTACTTC.

This clone was recorded a few times. The J gene is TRBJ2-7, the V gene TRBV4-3, with D unclear. CDR3 length equals 13 residues. The V end was cut by 0 bases, the J end by 3 bases, with 6 bases between. In germline, CDR1 is LGHNA, CDR2 YSLEER. The CDR3 DNA is TGCGCCAGCAGCCAAGACTCGGGCTACGAGCAGTACTTC. The encoded protein is CASSQDSGYEQYF.

This chain uses TRBV18 with TRBJ2-5; unclear D gene. V was cut by 3 bases and J by 1 base, with 3 bases left in between. This CDR3 is built from 12 residues. In germline, CDR1 is KGHSH, CDR2 LQKENI. Here the CDR3 reads CASSPSQETQYF. DNA for the CDR3: TGTGCCAGCTCACCCTCCCAAGAGACCCAGTACTTC.

The rearrangement links TRBV4-2 to TRBJ2-7; a weak D match, TRBD2 (5 bases). The CDR3 extends over 15 amino acids. Germline assignment: CDR1 LGHNA and CDR2 YNFKEQ. The ends were cut back, 2 bases at V and 2 bases at J, with 13 bases in the middle. CDR3 protein: CASSQPPGSAYEQYF. CDR3 in DNA: TGTGCCAGCAGCCAACCTCCGGGATCAGCCTACGAGCAGTACTTC.

The rearrangement uses TRBV27 and TRBJ1-1; D perhaps matches TRBD1 (5 bases). Between the trimmed V and J ends, which lost 3 bases and 1 base, there was a span of 15 bases. Looked up from germline, CDR1 is MNHEY and CDR2 is SMNVEV (reference sequence). CDR3 length equals 16 residues. CDR3 bases: TGTGCCAGCAGTTTTCGGTCGACAGACCGGAACACTGAAGCTTTCTTT. Its protein is CASSFRSTDRNTEAFF.

This chain joins TRBV6-6 and TRBJ2-7; D is possibly TRBD1 (9 bases). The V and J ends lost 8 bases and 5 bases respectively, with 19 bases between them. The germline gives CDR1 MNHNY, CDR2 SVGAGI (reference sequence). This CDR3 is built from 14 residues. The CDR3 region has the DNA TGTGCCAGCCGGGAGGGGGACAGGGTAGACGAGCAGTACTTC. The encoded protein is CASREGDRVDEQYF.

The chain joins TRBV5-4 to TRBJ2-3; 7 bases are a match to TRBD1. V lost 4 bases and J lost 3; bases outside the gene matches: 8. Per the germline V gene, CDR1 is SGHNT and CDR2 is YYREEE (reference sequence). The CDR3 is made up of 15 amino acids. CDR3 nucleotides: TGTGCCAGCAGCGTCGGGACAGTTAGTACAGATACGCAGTATTTT. Its protein product is CASSVGTVSTDTQYF.

This clone turned up a few times. The rearrangement links TRBV6-1 to TRBJ1-3; TRBD1 is a possible D gene (5 bases). This CDR3 is built from 13 residues. Trimming left V 3 bases short and J 4 bases short, with 7 bases between. Germline-derived CDR1 and CDR2 are MNHNS and SASEGT. CDR3 sequence (DNA): TGTGCCAGCAGTGAGTACAGGGGAAACACCATATATTTT. Translated, it gives CASSEYRGNTIYF.

V usage is TRBV4-1 and J usage is TRBJ2-7, with D maybe TRBD2 (5 bases). Per germline, CDR1 MGHRA and CDR2 YSYEKL. The CDR3 is made up of 17 amino acids. V was pared by 4 bases and J by 2 bases, with 21 bases between. Here the CDR3 reads CASSRRSGQIDTYEQYF. The CDR3 DNA follows: TGCGCCAGCAGCCGAAGAAGCGGTCAAATTGACACCTACGAGCAGTACTTC.

The J gene is TRBJ1-1, the V gene TRBV19; no firm D call. Trimming pared 3 bases from V and 1 base from J, leaving 9 bases between. The length of the CDR3 is 14 residues. Germline CDR1 is LNHDA and CDR2 is SQIVND (reference sequence). The CDR3 DNA reads as TGTGCCAGTAGTATCAACCGCGGGAACACTGAAGCTTTCTTT. As protein: CASSINRGNTEAFF. Based on the CDR3 plus reference TRBV19 and TRBJ1-1, the full variable domain is DGGITQSPKYLFRKEGQNVTLSCEQNLNHDAMYWYRQDPGQGLRLIYYSQIVNDFQKGDIAEGYSVSREKKESFPLTVTSAQKNPTAFYLCASSINRGNTEAFFGQGTRLTVV.

V is TRBV15 and J is TRBJ2-5; 11 bases map to TRBD1. The J segment lost 4 bases and the V segment lost 5 bases, leaving 9 bases of the junction unmatched. Germline CDR1 reads LNHNV; CDR2 reads YYDKDF (reference sequence). This CDR3 region has 16 residues. This CDR3 reads CATSGLGTGGGETQYF. In DNA form, the CDR3 reads TGTGCCACCAGCGGGCTCGGGACAGGGGGTGGAGAGACCCAGTACTTC.

The rearrangement links TRBV15 to TRBJ2-5; D is unresolved. Germline values: CDR1 LNHNV, CDR2 YYDKDF (reference sequence). With 0 bases removed from V and 1 base from J, the gap between germline ends came to 9 bases. The CDR3 length is 15 residues. In nucleotides, the CDR3 is TGTGCCACCAGCAGAGATAACGGGTTCCAAGAGACCCAGTACTTC. As protein: CATSRDNGFQETQYF.

This clone was picked up a small number of times. This rearrangement joins TRBV9 to TRBJ2-6; tentative D call: TRBD2 (5 bases). Germline-derived CDR1 and CDR2 are SGDLS and YYNGEE. V dropped 3 bases and J dropped 0 bases, with 10 bases sitting between them. This CDR3 contains 16 residues. The CDR3 loop is CASSAGIGSGANVLTF. The CDR3 region has the DNA TGTGCCAGCAGCGCGGGGATTGGCTCTGGGGCCAACGTCCTGACTTTC.